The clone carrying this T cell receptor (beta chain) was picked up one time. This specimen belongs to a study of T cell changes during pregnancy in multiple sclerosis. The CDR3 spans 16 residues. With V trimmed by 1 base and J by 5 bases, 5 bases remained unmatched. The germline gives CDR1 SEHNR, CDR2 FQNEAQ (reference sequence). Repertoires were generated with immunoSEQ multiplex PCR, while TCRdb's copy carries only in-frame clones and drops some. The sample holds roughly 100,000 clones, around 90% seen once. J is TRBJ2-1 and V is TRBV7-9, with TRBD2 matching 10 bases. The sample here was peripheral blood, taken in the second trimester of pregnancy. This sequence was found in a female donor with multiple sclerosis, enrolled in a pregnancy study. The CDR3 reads CASSLVRSGRNNEQFF. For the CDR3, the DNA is TGTGCCAGCAGCTTAGTCCGTAGCGGGAGGAACAATGAGCAGTTCTTC.